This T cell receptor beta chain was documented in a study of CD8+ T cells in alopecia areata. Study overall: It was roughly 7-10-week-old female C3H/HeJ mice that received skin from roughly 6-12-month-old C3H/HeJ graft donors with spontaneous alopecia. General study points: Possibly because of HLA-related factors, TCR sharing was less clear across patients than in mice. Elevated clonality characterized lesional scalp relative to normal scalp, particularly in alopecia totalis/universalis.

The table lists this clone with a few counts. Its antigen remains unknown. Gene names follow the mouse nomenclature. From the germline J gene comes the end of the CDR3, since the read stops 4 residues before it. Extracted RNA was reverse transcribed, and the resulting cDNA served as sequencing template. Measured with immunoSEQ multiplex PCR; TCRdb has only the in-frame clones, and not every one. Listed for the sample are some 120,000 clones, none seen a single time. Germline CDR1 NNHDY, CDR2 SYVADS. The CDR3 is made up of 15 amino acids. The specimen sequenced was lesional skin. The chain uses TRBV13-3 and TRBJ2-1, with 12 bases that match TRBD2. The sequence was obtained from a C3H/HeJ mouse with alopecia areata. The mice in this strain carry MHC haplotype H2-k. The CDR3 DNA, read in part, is TGTGCCAGCAGTGATCCTGACTGGGGGGGCGCT. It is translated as CASSDPDWGGA. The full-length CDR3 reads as CASSDPDWGGAEQFF.